Each of the 25 T cell receptor beta chains below was sequenced from the same sample in a study of cytomegalovirus exposure and HLA in healthy donors (dated 2017 in TCRdb). The library was generated by the immunoSEQ multiplex PCR assay. TCRdb took over this immuneACCESS table, retaining in-frame rearrangements with V and J assigned. Such tables are incomplete; in checked studies, under half of the missing clones stem from an unresolved V gene, and the remainder is unexplained. Here the sample has roughly 250,000 clones; around 85% occur a single time. Clones ranked in the top ten supply around 1.3% of the sample. Sample: PBMCs. All receptors derive from a woman aged 25 to 39 in good health and CMV-seropositive.

This clone has more than one count but fewer than ten. The rearrangement uses TRBV9 and TRBJ2-3; D possibly corresponds to TRBD2 (6 bases). Germline loops: CDR1 SGDLS, CDR2 YYNGEE. This CDR3 has 17 residues. V lost 4 bases, J lost 9 bases, and 27 bases lay in between. In DNA form, the CDR3 reads TGTGCCAGCAGCCTAAGTTCGGGACCGTCGACTAGTACGACGCAGTATTTT. Translation: CASSLSSGPSTSTTQYF.

This chain joins TRBV2 and TRBJ2-1; the match to TRBD2 covers 8 bases. The V segment lost 3 bases and the J segment 0 bases; nucleotides outside the gene matches: 4. From germline, CDR1 is SNHLY and CDR2 FYNNEI. This CDR3 has 16 amino acids. CDR3 region: CASSDTAGDSYNEQFF. CDR3 nucleotides: TGTGCCAGCAGTGATACAGCGGGGGACTCCTACAATGAGCAGTTCTTC.

V usage is TRBV10-3 and J usage is TRBJ2-5; maybe TRBD1 (6 bases). CDR3 length equals 13 residues. Between the trimmed V and J ends, which lost 6 bases and 3 bases, there was a span of 11 bases. In germline, CDR1 is ENHRY, CDR2 SYGVKD. The CDR3 region is CAISGTQKETQYF. The DNA for the CDR3 is TGTGCCATCAGCGGGACACAAAAAGAGACCCAGTACTTC.

CDR3 DNA: TGTGCCAGTGGTGTGACAGGGGGCCAGGGGTCTGCTTTCTTT. Encoded protein: CASGVTGGQGSAFF. The V call is TRBV19, the J call TRBJ1-1; 10 bases match TRBD1. Looked up from germline, CDR1 is LNHDA and CDR2 is SQIVND (reference sequence). V was clipped by 8 bases and J by 11 bases; unmatched bases: 14. This CDR3 region has 14 residues.

The genes are TRBV5-5 and TRBJ2-7; 7 nucleotides align to TRBD1. Trimming cost V 6 bases and J 4 bases; bases outside gene matches: 16. The CDR3 is 16 amino acids. Germline CDR1 reads SGHKS; CDR2 reads YYEKEE (reference sequence). The CDR3: CASTPRGQRNGYEQYF. As DNA, the CDR3 is TGTGCCAGCACCCCTAGGGGACAGAGAAATGGGTACGAGCAGTACTTC.

This clone was counted once. The rearrangement uses TRBV4-1 and TRBJ1-2, with 8 bases that match TRBD1. CDR1 and CDR2 (germline): MGHRA, YSYEKL. J gave up 7 bases and V 0 bases, and 7 bases lay outside the gene matches. CDR3 length equals 15 residues. The CDR3 loop is CASSQDFQGAVGYTF. The CDR3 DNA sequence: TGCGCCAGCAGCCAAGATTTCCAGGGGGCGGTTGGCTACACCTTC.

The rearrangement uses TRBV11-2 and TRBJ2-7, with D uncertain. CDR3 length: 13 amino acids. The V end was cut by 5 bases, the J end by 5 bases, with 13 bases between. Germline CDR1 reads SGHAT; CDR2 reads FQNNGV. Written as DNA, the CDR3 is TGTGCCAGCAGCCCAGACATATCCGACGAGCAGTACTTC. Translated, it gives CASSPDISDEQYF.

The chain recombines TRBV2 with TRBJ2-1; possibly TRBD1 for D (5 bases). V lost 5 bases and J lost 4, with 9 bases in between. The germline V gene has CDR1 SNHLY and CDR2 FYNNEI. The CDR3 loop spans 13 amino acids. The CDR3 sequence: CASSTDRYNEQFF. The CDR3 region has the DNA TGTGCCAGCAGTACTGACAGATACAATGAGCAGTTCTTC.

J is TRBJ1-1 and V is TRBV4-1; D is unclear. Trimming pared 2 bases from V and 0 bases from J, leaving 10 bases between. The CDR3 has 15 amino acids. Per the germline V gene, CDR1 is MGHRA and CDR2 is YSYEKL. CDR3 coding DNA: TGCGCCAGCAGCCAAATAGACACGATGAACACTGAAGCTTTCTTT. This sequence encodes CASSQIDTMNTEAFF.

The chain carries TRBV28 and TRBJ2-1, with D possibly TRBD1 on 6 matching bases. The germline V gene has CDR1 MDHEN and CDR2 SYDVKM. The CDR3 sequence is 14 residues long. V lost 6 bases and J 4 bases, leaving 13 bases between the germline ends. The CDR3 nucleotides are TGTGCCAGCAGAGCTACAGGGCCTTACAATGAGCAGTTCTTC. Translated, it gives CASRATGPYNEQFF.

The chain uses TRBV11-3 and TRBJ2-7; 10 nucleotides agree with TRBD2. CDR1 is SGHNT and CDR2 is YENEEA in the germline V gene. V dropped 7 bases and J dropped 2; count of bases not matched to a gene: 5. The CDR3 spans 14 residues. This chain's CDR3 is CASNPAGGAYEQYF. The CDR3 DNA follows: TGTGCCAGCAACCCAGCGGGAGGGGCCTACGAGCAGTACTTC.

The CDR3 here is CASSEQGAGYYGYTF. The CDR3 region has the DNA TGTGCCAGCAGTGAACAGGGGGCTGGGTATTATGGCTACACCTTC. The chain combines TRBV2 with TRBJ1-2; TRBD1 agrees at 8 bases. The junction had 7 bases not matched to a gene; V was cut back by 2 bases and J by 5 bases. The CDR3 runs 15 residues. CDR1 SNHLY and CDR2 FYNNEI come from the germline V gene.

The gene calls are TRBV6-5 and TRBJ1-1, with 8 nucleotides matching TRBD1. The CDR3 totals 14 residues. Unmatched junction bases numbered 4, after V lost 5 bases and J lost 2 bases. CDR1 MNHEY and CDR2 SVGAGI come from the germline V gene. The CDR3 DNA is TGTGCCAGCAGTGGACAGGGACTAAACACTGAAGCTTTCTTT. Amino acid sequence: CASSGQGLNTEAFF.

The rearrangement links TRBV5-1 to TRBJ2-1; a weak D match, TRBD2 (5 bases). The CDR3 covers 15 residues. Per the germline V gene, CDR1 is SGHRS and CDR2 is YFSETQ. V was pared by 0 bases and J by 8 bases, with 15 bases between. The CDR3 DNA reads TGCGCCAGCAGCTTGGTCGGAGCCCTAGCTGATGAGCAGTTCTTC. Amino acids: CASSLVGALADEQFF. Complete variable domain (other parts from reference TRBV5-1 and TRBJ2-1): KAGVTQTPRYLIKTRGQQVTLSCSPISGHRSVSWYQQTPGQGLQFLFEYFSETQRNKGNFPGRFSGRQFSNSRSEMNVSTLELGDSALYLCASSLVGALADEQFFGPGTRLTVL.

The rearrangement links TRBV27 to TRBJ2-7, with TRBD2 matching over 14 bases. The CDR3 is made up of 14 amino acids. Unmatched junction bases numbered 5, after V lost 3 bases and J lost 10 bases. Germline loops: CDR1 MNHEY, CDR2 SMNVEV (reference sequence). This CDR3 is CASSFGLAGGRQYF. For the CDR3, the DNA is TGTGCCAGCAGTTTTGGACTAGCGGGAGGCCGACAGTACTTC.

This chain connects TRBV4-1 to TRBJ2-5; TRBD2 might be the D (5 bases). The CDR3 is made up of 15 amino acids. Per the germline V gene, CDR1 is MGHRA and CDR2 is YSYEKL. The V end lost 4 bases, the J end lost 5 bases, and 17 bases lay between the germline ends. CDR3 sequence (DNA): TGCGCCAGCAGCCCACGGGGAGCGACTGATGAGACCCAGTACTTC. This codes for CASSPRGATDETQYF.

This rearrangement joins TRBV28 to TRBJ2-2; tentative D call: TRBD1 (5 bases). CDR3 length equals 14 residues. The germline V gene has CDR1 MDHEN and CDR2 SYDVKM. Trimming shortened V by 4 bases and J by 2 bases, and 8 bases separated the two germline ends. Here the CDR3 reads CASSSGQNTGELFF. The CDR3 bases are TGTGCCAGCAGTTCCGGACAAAACACCGGGGAGCTGTTTTTT. Full variable domain (rest looked up from reference TRBV28 and TRBJ2-2): DVKVTQSSRYLVKRTGEKVFLECVQDMDHENMFWYRQDPGLGLRLIYFSYDVKMKEKGDIPEGYSVSREKKERFSLILESASTNQTSMYLCASSSGQNTGELFFGEGSRLTVL.

The chain is built from TRBV9 and TRBJ1-2; maybe TRBD1 (6 bases). The V end lost 0 bases, the J end lost 1 base, and 16 bases lay between the germline ends. CDR1 and CDR2 (germline): SGDLS, YYNGEE. This CDR3 is 17 amino acids long. The CDR3 DNA reads as TGTGCCAGCAGCGTAGAGACAGGAATAGACCTTAACTATGGCTACACCTTC. This gives the protein CASSVETGIDLNYGYTF.

The rearrangement joins TRBV9 to TRBJ1-2; 10 positions agree with TRBD1. This CDR3 region has 14 residues. V gave up 0 bases and J gave up 4 bases; unmatched junction bases: 0. CDR1 and CDR2 from the germline V gene are SGDLS and YYNGEE. This chain's CDR3 is CASSVGDRGYGYTF. The CDR3 DNA reads as TGTGCCAGCAGCGTAGGGGACAGGGGCTATGGCTACACCTTC.

The CDR3 nucleotides read TGTGCCACCCTGACAGGTGGAGAAGAAGGTGAGCAGTTCTTC. This sequence encodes CATLTGGEEGEQFF. The chain links TRBV4-2 to TRBJ2-1; a weak D match, TRBD1 (6 bases). The CDR3 covers 14 residues. The germline gives CDR1 LGHNA, CDR2 YNFKEQ. Trimming removed 10 bases from V and 9 bases from J, with 22 bases in between.

This chain uses TRBV28 with TRBJ2-1, with D possibly matching TRBD2 (6 bases). V was shortened by 6 bases and J by 1 base, with 10 bases between the two germline ends. CDR3 length: 14 amino acids. Germline CDR1 and CDR2: MDHEN and SYDVKM. CDR3 sequence reads: CASRLGRSYNEQFF. DNA for the CDR3: TGTGCCAGCAGGTTGGGGAGGTCCTACAATGAGCAGTTCTTC. The complete variable domain, with remaining parts taken from reference TRBV28 and TRBJ2-1, reads DVKVTQSSRYLVKRTGEKVFLECVQDMDHENMFWYRQDPGLGLRLIYFSYDVKMKEKGDIPEGYSVSREKKERFSLILESASTNQTSMYLCASRLGRSYNEQFFGPGTRLTVL.

The chain employs TRBV28 and TRBJ2-7; TRBD1 might be the D (5 bases). V lost 5 bases to trimming and J lost 1 base, with 12 bases between them. The CDR3 is made up of 14 amino acids. The germline gives CDR1 MDHEN, CDR2 SYDVKM. The CDR3 is CASSEAGFSYEQYF. Written as DNA, the CDR3 is TGTGCCAGCAGTGAAGCAGGGTTTTCCTACGAGCAGTACTTC.

Only a few counts were recorded for this clone. The rearrangement uses TRBV4-1 and TRBJ1-5; D call uncertain. The germline V gene encodes CDR1 MGHRA and CDR2 YSYEKL. The CDR3 contains 13 residues. Deletions cut 3 bases from V and 7 bases from J, with 10 bases between. In nucleotides, the CDR3 is TGCGCCAGCAGCCAGACGGTGGGCCAGCCCCAGCATTTT. This sequence encodes CASSQTVGQPQHF.

V and J are TRBV5-1 and TRBJ2-7, with D perhaps matching TRBD2 (7 bases). The V and J ends lost 4 bases and 5 bases respectively, with 16 bases between them. The CDR3 is 14 residues long. Germline V gene lookup returns CDR1 SGHRS and CDR2 YFSETQ. The chain's CDR3 is CASSRGAPTDEQYF. The CDR3 nucleotides are TGCGCCAGCAGCCGGGGGGCTCCTACGGACGAGCAGTACTTC.

The chain joins TRBV28 to TRBJ2-3; TRBD1 matches at 9 bases. Germline V gene sequence: CDR1 MDHEN, CDR2 SYDVKM. This CDR3 spans 15 amino acids. V shed 7 bases and J 3 bases; nucleotides not matched to a gene: 8. The CDR3 is CASTAAGQGTDTQYF. Here the CDR3 DNA reads TGTGCCAGCACCGCGGCGGGACAGGGAACAGATACGCAGTATTTT.